This TCR beta chain derives from a study of cytomegalovirus exposure and HLA in healthy donors (dated by TCRdb to 2015 to 2018). Study-wide context: An earlier analysis of roughly 500 of the donors reported roughly 270 Gb of sequence data and some 100 million unique TCR beta sequences from roughly 200 million T cells. The study was designed to test whether signatures of past pathogen exposure could be identified by cataloging public T cell receptors. In the later analysis, no new phenotypic data were used to find candidate immune exposures; instead, reliance was placed on TCR beta sequences and their occurrence across donors. A separate validation cohort of 100 to 150 different subjects was used in addition to the roughly 700-subject first cohort. Typing coverage differed by locus: A, B, C, DRB1 and DQB1 were typed in roughly 620-630 donors, DQA1 in 500 to 550, DPA1 in 600 to 610, and DPB1 in 472. In a later analysis, previously published TCR beta repertoires from roughly 710 donors were re-analyzed and high-resolution HLA genotyping was added so that TCR occurrence patterns could be studied. Both class I and class II loci were covered by HLA typing, at four-digit resolution. Among 398 genotyped donors of the cohort, an average of about 240,000 unique TCR beta nucleotide sequences were sequenced per donor, about a sixth of them non-productive. Several DR-DQ haplotypes were treated as single units for association and clustering because of strong linkage in the cohort. Among the roughly 400 genotyped donors, approximately 77% belonged to the genetic ancestry cluster associated with self-reported Caucasian donors. Using immunosequencing, the study profiled T cell repertoires from 666 subjects and related those repertoires to cytomegalovirus serostatus. In an earlier analysis of 587 of the donors, high-throughput TCR beta sequencing was used to judge whether each TCR beta V gene segment behaved as functional or pseudogenic. Alongside the repertoire data, information on donor age, sex, ethnicity and CMV serostatus was compiled. All discovery cohort repertoires had been generated using a single sequencing platform. To predict cytomegalovirus infection status, the study combined high-throughput TCR immunosequencing, statistical association of individual TCRs with disease status, and machine learning. In a later genetic analysis, genome-wide SNP genotypes for about 65% of the roughly 700 donors were used, and that subset was treated as a discovery cohort. Roughly 300 gigabases of sequencing data and 80 million or so unique TCR sequences were included in an early release covering around 600 HLA-typed donors.

Library construction relied on the immunoSEQ multiplex PCR assay. For the multiplex PCR, a mixture combining 60 forward primers for TCR Vbeta segments and 13 reverse primers for TCR Jbeta segments was used. A multiplex PCR assay on genomic DNA amplified the CDR3 region of rearranged TCR beta genes. The Illumina HiSeq System was used to sequence the amplified TCR beta libraries as 87-base-pair reads. As for the authors' bioinformatics: In a later analysis, 77 million or so unique TCR beta chains were counted across the 650 to 700 repertoires, and about 10 million of these chains were shared by at least two donors. A nearest-neighbor algorithm error-corrected the raw reads and collapsed the reads into unique sequences, merging closely related sequences to remove PCR and sequencing errors. CDR3 sequences were aligned to IMGT reference sequences to assign V, D and J gene segments. For a sequence to be retained, a match of at least six nucleotides was required to both a V gene segment and a J gene segment. Rearrangements were called productive when the CDR3 lacked stop codons and stayed in frame with V and J; all others were non-productive. CDR3 was defined according to IMGT convention as the region running from the second conserved V-encoded cysteine to the conserved J-encoded phenylalanine. Sequences without an unambiguous match to a single V gene segment were excluded from the earlier analysis of about 640 of the donors. An earlier analysis of almost 600 of the donors classified V segments as functional when productive rearrangements were above 56.7% and as segregating when the standard deviation between donors was above 5%. A statistical classification framework was built for diagnosing cytomegalovirus status from the catalog of TCR beta chain sequences. In a later analysis, TCR nucleotide sequences were compared against IMGT/GENE-DB human TR gene sequences so that V and J genes could be assigned. The TCRdist pipeline was used in a later analysis to assign CDR3 sequences and most-parsimonious VDJ recombination scenarios. In a later analysis, each TCR beta chain was defined by its CDR3 amino acid sequence together with its V-gene family, and reads lacking a unique V-gene family were excluded. To address suspected cross-contamination and a sequencing artifact, a later analysis removed some 620 highly shared, low-generation-probability nucleotide sequences. A later analysis calculated a clonal expansion index for each public chain from normalized within-repertoire ranks of inferred template counts. In a later analysis, generation probabilities were computed with a VDJ recombination model fitted to out-of-frame rearrangements, and the resulting probabilities were checked against IGoR. In a later analysis, TCR-TCR, TCR-HLA and TCR-CMV co-occurrence was scored with hypergeometric tests, and a repertoire-size bias correction was applied to TCR pairs. A later analysis estimated false discovery rates by permuting HLA or CMV assignments 20 times. In a later analysis, co-occurring TCRs were grouped using DBSCAN, with TCRdist sequence similarity added in when clustering inside HLA-allele-positive subsets. Repertoires with fewer than 30,000 or more than 120,000 public chains, plus five repertoires with anomalous nucleotide sharing, were excluded from co-occurrence clustering. This immuneACCESS table, as held by TCRdb, lists in-frame sequences with V and J called but not all clones. Of the missing ones, under half trace to an unresolved V gene in checked studies; the others have no known cause. The DNA gave D and trimming, while V, J and clone size come from that table. Here the sample has around 130,000 clones; roughly 80% occur a single time. The top ten hold over 1% of the sample.

The cohort consisted of approximately 690 healthy bone marrow donors. Cohort members were all nominally healthy when sampled, although unrecorded immune exposures were likely present. The donor tested CMV seronegative and was one of the 352 seronegative cohort members. Every donor gave a peripheral blood sample, and the peripheral blood mononuclear cells from that sample were used for TCR beta sequencing. Genomic DNA was extracted from the blood cell samples with the Qiagen DNeasy Blood Extraction Kit. About this clone: This receptor's antigen is unknown. No much larger clone is present one base from it, and per-base qualities are unavailable.

What the study reported, not specific to this receptor: In the study, approximately 150 TCR beta chains were listed as associated with cytomegalovirus. Several of the top co-occurrence clusters appeared to be linked to parvovirus B19, influenza, CMV and Epstein-Barr virus, according to a later analysis. Correlated functional status among segregating V segments might reflect linkage disequilibrium, but an unknown experimental factor could not be ruled out. Some IMGT-functional V segments, including TRBV6-2 and TRBV6-3, could not be told apart with the 87-base-pair reads, so those segments were excluded. The classifier was reported to diagnose cytomegalovirus status with high specificity and sensitivity in both the original and validation cohorts. According to a later genetic analysis, donors in an Asian-associated ancestry cluster had fewer N-insertions in productive TCRs than the approximately 630-donor mean. A later analysis found that HLA-associated TCR beta chains were more clonally expanded and had lower generation probabilities than equally common non-associated chains. A further reported finding was that TCR beta sequences accurately predicted the HLA-A and HLA-B alleles for most subjects in the first cohort. Because HLA typing was missing for some donors at each locus, association tests included only the typed subset. For the cohort, immune exposure information was limited to CMV serostatus. According to a later analysis, TCR association rates differed among HLA loci, with DRB1 alleles showing the most associated TCRs and HLA-C alleles showing the fewest. A later analysis found that most CMV-associated TCR beta chains appeared HLA-restricted, with HLA associations seemingly driven largely by CMV exposure. A group of highly shared sequence variants was considered likely to be a technical artifact of the sequencing pipeline. Because counts were too low, roughly 16 rarely observed V segments, including chromosome 9 orphons, were left out of the earlier analysis of over 550 of the donors. At a false discovery rate of 0.05, a later analysis linked 16,951 TCR beta sequences to specific HLA alleles. In vitro tests confirmed that a few of the cytomegalovirus-associated TCR beta chains recognize cytomegalovirus antigens. The presence/absence analyses assumed that sequencing depth was roughly uniform across donors, and that assumption may not be true. The cohort was sequenced for TCR beta chains only, and without alpha or paired-chain data the features that could be detected were limited. In an earlier analysis of some 540 of the donors, most TCR beta V segments appeared in productive rearrangements about 87% or about 30% of the time, broadly matching IMGT annotations. The authors suggested that the approach could potentially be extended to other disease states and immunological phenotypes. Assigning TCR associations to individual alleles was difficult when HLA alleles, especially DR and DQ, strongly co-occurred. In a later genetic analysis, a missense DCLRE1C variant was associated with V-gene and J-gene trimming of TCR beta chains, and the association was replicated in an independent cohort. Most TCR sequences were observed very rarely across donors, whereas some public TCRs were present in many individuals.

Germline trimming: 11 bases from V, 2 bases from J; junction bases outside gene matches: 8. The CDR3 numbers 15 residues from cysteine through phenylalanine. Of all the DNA, just the CDR3 is kept, 45 bases in frame from base 1. CDR1 and CDR2 are drawn from the germline V gene: SNHLY, FYNNEI. This receptor was identified in a boy younger than 18 in good health and CMV-seronegative. The specimen sequenced was PBMCs. This sequence uses TRBV2 and TRBJ2-7, with 14 bases matching TRBD2. The CDR3 region reads CARGTSGSSAYEQYF. The base sequence is TGTGCCCGCGGGACTAGCGGGAGCTCGGCCTACGAGCAGTACTTC.